This is a list of T cell receptor beta chains from one sample in a study of blood T cell repertoires in COVID-19. Sequencing used immunoSEQ multiplex PCR; TCRdb keeps in-frame clones, though not all of them. The repertoire has about 360,000 clones, about 86% of them found once; the top ten carry 7% to 7.5%. The sequencing sample was made of peripheral blood. Receptors were obtained from a woman aged 60-75 years with COVID-19, enrolled during active disease. The CDR3 runs from the conserved cysteine through the conserved F or W. Fields, in order: V gene, J gene, D gene, clone size, CDR3 DNA, CDR3 protein. A D gene is named only where the DNA matches it firmly. Not all rows give a size; the values are once, few, many and, for expanded clones, a class.

TRBV29-1	TRBJ1-1	.	.	TGCAGCGTTGAAAGGGTTGAGGGTGAAGCTTTCTTT	CSVERVEGEAFF
TRBV7-9	TRBJ1-1	.	.	TGTGCCAGCAGCTTAGATCGGGGGAACACTGAAGCTTTCTTT	CASSLDRGNTEAFF
TRBV29-1	TRBJ1-1	.	.	TGCAGCGTTGCCGGGCAGGGGTGGGCCACTGAAGCTTTCTTT	CSVAGQGWATEAFF
TRBV9	TRBJ1-6	.	.	TGTGCCAGCAGCGAACAGGGAGTTAATTCACCCCTCCACTTT	CASSEQGVNSPLHF
TRBV9	TRBJ2-5	.	.	TGTGCCAGCAGCCACGGAGAGACCCAGTACTTC	CASSHGETQYF
TRBV6-2/TRBV6-3	TRBJ1-2	.	.	TGTGCCAGCAGTCCCGACAGCGGGTTCCCCGGCTACACCTTC	CASSPDSGFPGYTF
TRBV4-1	TRBJ1-4	.	.	TGCGCCAGCAGCCAGGCCTTTGGAGGGATTACAACTAATGAAAAACTGTTTTTT	CASSQAFGGITTNEKLFF
TRBV29-1	TRBJ2-3	.	.	TGCAGCGCCAGCCGGGTCACGGATACGCAGTATTTT	CSASRVTDTQYF
TRBV29-1	TRBJ1-1	.	.	TGCAGCGACATGGGGGCAGGCACTGAAGCTTTCTTT	CSDMGAGTEAFF
TRBV6-5	TRBJ2-5	TRBD2	.	TGTGCCAGCAGTTATCCGGGGGGTGAAGAGACCCAGTACTTC	CASSYPGGEETQYF
TRBV5-1	TRBJ2-1	.	.	TGCGCCAGCAGCTCCTACCTGCCCTCCTACAATGAGCAGTTCTTC	CASSSYLPSYNEQFF
TRBV4-3	TRBJ2-5	TRBD2	.	TGCGCCAGCAGCCAAGATGTCGGTAGCGGGTCAGGAGAGACCCAGTACTTC	CASSQDVGSGSGETQYF
TRBV5-4	TRBJ2-3	.	once	TGTGCCAGCAGCAGCTGGGCGTCCGGCACAGATACGCAGTATTTT	CASSSWASGTDTQYF
TRBV27	TRBJ1-5	TRBD1	.	TGTGCCAGCAGTTCTCATGGATGGACAGGGTATCAGCCCCAGCATTTT	CASSSHGWTGYQPQHF
TRBV5-1	TRBJ1-2	TRBD1	.	TGCGCCAGCAGCTTTGAGGGGGCCAATAACTATGGCTACACCTTC	CASSFEGANNYGYTF
TRBV5-4	TRBJ1-1	.	.	TGTGCCAGCAGCGAATCCCCAGGACAGATGAACACTGAAGCTTTCTTT	CASSESPGQMNTEAFF
TRBV6-4	TRBJ1-3	.	.	TGTGCCAGCGGCGGTCAGAACAACTCTGGAAACACCATATATTTT	CASGGQNNSGNTIYF
TRBV18	TRBJ1-2	TRBD1	.	TGTGCCAGCTCACCAGGAGGGGGACAGGGGTATGGCTACACCTTC	CASSPGGGQGYGYTF
TRBV11-2	TRBJ2-2	TRBD2	.	TGTGCCAGCAGCGAGCAGCGGGATTCGAACACCGGGGAGCTGTTTTTT	CASSEQRDSNTGELFF
TRBV5-5	TRBJ2-1	TRBD2	few	TGTGCCAGCAGCTTGGAGCGGGAGGGGATTGAGCAGTTCTTC	CASSLEREGIEQFF
TRBV19	TRBJ2-7	TRBD1	.	TGTGCCAGTAGTATTGGATTTAGGGACAGAGGGCGCCAGCAGTACTTC	CASSIGFRDRGRQQYF
TRBV4-3	TRBJ2-4	.	.	TGCGCCAGCAGCCATCTCGGGCTCTCAGGGGGGCTGAACATTCAGTACTTC	CASSHLGLSGGLNIQYF
TRBV30	TRBJ1-4	.	once	TGTGCCTGGAGTGAAATCAATAGGGGCGGAGAAAAACTGTTTTTT	CAWSEINRGGEKLFF
TRBV5-5	TRBJ2-7	.	.	TGTGCCAGCAGCCCCGACACCGGGGGTGACGAGCAGTACTTC	CASSPDTGGDEQYF
TRBV4-1	TRBJ2-5	.	once	TGCGCCAGCAGCCAAAACACAGGGTTGCAAGAGACCCAGTACTTC	CASSQNTGLQETQYF
TRBV10-1	TRBJ1-5	.	.	TGCGCCAGCAGTGAGTCGACCGGGAGGGCAACCAATCAGCCCCAGCATTTT	CASSESTGRATNQPQHF
TRBV3-1/TRBV3-2	TRBJ1-6	.	few	TGTGCCAGCAGCCAAGAAGGAGCGGAGACCAGCTCCTATAATTCACCCCTCCACTTT	CASSQEGAETSSYNSPLHF
TRBV29-1	TRBJ2-3	.	.	TGCAGCGTTGATTGGGGGCCAGATACGCAGTATTTT	CSVDWGPDTQYF
TRBV4-1	TRBJ1-1	.	.	TGCGCCAGCAGACCAATTGACAGAAACACTGAAGCTTTCTTT	CASRPIDRNTEAFF
TRBV9	TRBJ1-2	.	.	TGTGCCAGCAGCGTAGCGTCTAACTATGGCTACACCTTC	CASSVASNYGYTF
TRBV11-3	TRBJ2-2	.	.	TGTGCCAGCAGCTTGTTCGGTTCGTCCGGGGAGCTGTTTTTT	CASSLFGSSGELFF
TRBV5-1	TRBJ2-6	.	.	TGCGCCAGCAGCACGACAGCGTCTGGGGCCAACGTCCTGACTTTC	CASSTTASGANVLTF
TRBV11-2	TRBJ2-7	.	.	TGTGCCAGCAGCTTAGTAACAGGCGCAGTGGTAGAGCAGTACTTC	CASSLVTGAVVEQYF
TRBV11-3	TRBJ2-3	.	.	TGTGCCAGCAGCTTGGCTAGCTATACGAATACGCAGTATTTT	CASSLASYTNTQYF
TRBV10-3	TRBJ1-2	.	.	TGTGCCATCCGAGGGGGGGAAAGTGGCTACACCTTC	CAIRGGESGYTF
TRBV6-2/TRBV6-3	TRBJ2-6	TRBD1	once	TGTGCCAGCAGTTACGGCAGGGGGACCTTCTCTGGGGCCAACGTCCTGACTTTC	CASSYGRGTFSGANVLTF
TRBV2	TRBJ2-7	TRBD1	once	TGTGCCAGCGATGATGGGACAGGGGCCGTCTACGAGCAGTACTTC	CASDDGTGAVYEQYF
TRBV27	TRBJ2-7	.	.	TGTGCCAGCAGCGCCGCGCGCGAGCAGTACTTC	CASSAAREQYF
TRBV29-1	TRBJ1-5	.	.	TGCAGCGTCGCCGGAGGGGCGGGTCAGCCCCAGCATTTT	CSVAGGAGQPQHF
TRBV11-2	TRBJ1-3	TRBD1	.	TGTGCCAGCAGCTTACCAACAGGGGGCAAAAACACCATATATTTT	CASSLPTGGKNTIYF
TRBV11-2	TRBJ1-1	TRBD1	.	TGTGCCAGCAGCGATGGACAGGGAAACACTGAAGCTTTCTTT	CASSDGQGNTEAFF
TRBV7-9	TRBJ1-1	.	.	TGTGCCAGCAGCTTAGGGCAGGGCCTTGAAGCTTTCTTT	CASSLGQGLEAFF
TRBV11-2	TRBJ2-7	.	.	TGTGCCAGCAGCTTACTTCGGGACTCCTCCCGCGAGCAGTACTTC	CASSLLRDSSREQYF
TRBV19	TRBJ2-2	.	.	TGTGCCAGTAGGGACAGAGCGAACACCGGGGAGCTGTTTTTT	CASRDRANTGELFF
TRBV27	TRBJ1-3	.	.	TGTGCCAGCAGTTTACGGGAAGGAAACACCATATATTTT	CASSLREGNTIYF
TRBV10-3	TRBJ2-5	.	.	TGTGCCATCAGTGGCTCCGCGGGGTCACAAGAGACCCAGTACTTC	CAISGSAGSQETQYF
TRBV2	TRBJ2-2	.	.	TGTGCCAGCAGTGAAGAAGGGGCGAGCGGGGAGCTGTTTTTT	CASSEEGASGELFF
TRBV5-1	TRBJ2-2	TRBD1	.	TGCGCCAGCAGCTTCCTGGACAGGCAGGCCGGGGAGCTGTTTTTT	CASSFLDRQAGELFF
TRBV11-2	TRBJ1-2	.	once	TGTGCCAGCAGCTTAGGGACTCAAGCCCACTATGGCTACACCTTC	CASSLGTQAHYGYTF
TRBV27	TRBJ2-3	.	once	TGTGCCAGCAGTCCTTGGGGGCAGGCAGATACGCAGTATTTT	CASSPWGQADTQYF
TRBV18	TRBJ2-7	.	.	TGTGCCAGCTCACCCTTACAACAGGGCAACGAGCAGTACTTC	CASSPLQQGNEQYF
TRBV4-1	TRBJ2-1	.	few	TGCGCCAGCAGCCCCTTCGACGTCCGGAGCTCCTACAATGAGCAGTTCTTC	CASSPFDVRSSYNEQFF
TRBV11-3	TRBJ1-1	.	.	TGTGCCAGCAGCTTTAGGGGTACAGGGATGAACACTGAAGCTTTCTTT	CASSFRGTGMNTEAFF
TRBV27	TRBJ1-1	.	.	TGTGCCAGCAGTTTAACGGGGAACACTGAAGCTTTCTTT	CASSLTGNTEAFF
TRBV11-2	TRBJ2-3	TRBD1	.	TGTGCCAGCAGCTTAGGAGGGGGCAGCACAGATACGCAGTATTTT	CASSLGGGSTDTQYF
TRBV4-1	TRBJ2-3	.	.	TGCGCCAGCAGCCAAGAACTAGCTAAAGATACGCAGTATTTT	CASSQELAKDTQYF
TRBV5-4	TRBJ2-7	TRBD2	.	TGTGCCAGCAGCTTACCCATCGGGGGGGCCGAGCAGTACTTC	CASSLPIGGAEQYF
TRBV6-6	TRBJ1-1	.	.	TGTGCCAGCGGAGGAGGCGCTAGGGATACTGAAGCTTTCTTT	CASGGGARDTEAFF
TRBV29-1	TRBJ1-2	.	.	TGCAGCGTTGAACAGGGTAGCTTCGGCTATGGCTACACCTTC	CSVEQGSFGYGYTF
TRBV7-2	TRBJ1-4	.	once	TGTGCCAGCAGCTTAGCGGGAGGGGCCGCTGGTGGTGAAAAACTGTTTTTT	CASSLAGGAAGGEKLFF